Below, one T cell receptor beta chain is given with its context. Which antigen it targets is not known. No much larger clone exists at a distance of one base, and base qualities are not known. Participants in the prospective study were aged about 18 to 95 years, lived in approximately 26 United States geographic areas, and enrolled through a virtual design. In the prospective study, participants were assigned to cohorts based on the clinical history participants reported in a screening survey and a study questionnaire. Recovered participants in ImmuneRACE Cohort 3 were defined by two consecutive negative NP/OP PCR tests, clearance by a healthcare professional, or resolution of symptoms. In the prospective study, whole blood, serum and a nasopharyngeal or oropharyngeal swab were collected from each participant by mobile phlebotomists. Additional blood draws and questionnaires over an approximately two-month period could optionally be provided by prospective study participants. Before DNA extraction, prospective study blood samples were shipped either frozen or at room temperature.

The data are from a study of blood T cell repertoires in COVID-19 (dated by TCRdb to between 2020 and 2021). Notes on the research overall: Samples covering the acute and convalescent phases of COVID-19 were provided by collaborators in the United States, Italy and Spain. The prospective study material was composed of cDNA or gDNA derived from T cells, B-cell-depleted T cells, or PBMCs. Samples came from the ongoing ImmuneRACE study (first 160 participants) plus 1,254 subjects from 6 global collaborators. Where HLA class I and class II types were available, the types were taken from metadata supplied by the sample provider, not from assay-based typing. The repertoires were released in a freely available public database intended as a resource for research on the immune response to SARS-CoV-2. The sample metadata nearly always contained a de-identified subject ID, COVID-19 status, age in years and sex. The dataset comprised deeply sampled blood TCRbeta repertoires from subjects exposed to, actively infected with, or recovered from COVID-19.

Measured from the cysteine to the phenylalanine, the CDR3 is 14 residues long. Of the read, only the CDR3 DNA is kept; its 42 bases are in frame from base 1. Deletion took 4 bases off V and 8 bases off J, with a span of 17 bases between the germline ends. CDR1 and CDR2 are read off the germline V gene (reference sequence) as LGHDT and YNNKEL. The immunoSEQ Assay, a bias-controlled multiplex PCR, was used to amplify TCRbeta CDR3 regions from genomic DNA. In the authors' own workflow: Within the assay, amplification of reference gene primers was used to estimate how many nucleated cells each sample contained. To quantify the absolute abundance of each unique TCRbeta CDR3 rearrangement, sequence reads were collapsed and filtered. Productive Simpson clonality was computed per sample as the square root of Simpson's diversity index over productive rearrangements. The table comes from immuneACCESS by way of TCRdb, which keeps in-frame sequences with V and J called. Part of the clones is missing from these tables; in studies checked, under half for an unresolved V gene and the rest for unknown reasons. That table furnishes V, J and clone size, whereas the DNA furnished D and trimming. Within this sample are approximately 320,000 clones, with roughly 90% of them counted one time only. The ten largest clonotypes hold 2% to 3% of the sample.

Results and caveats for the whole study, not just this receptor: The quantity of clinical and demographic metadata differed by source and by participant and was supplied without curation.

This TCR derives from a man between 60 and 70 years old who had recovered from COVID-19. Sequencing was carried out using PBMCs or T cells enriched from blood (not recorded which). The chain joins TRBV3-1 (or the pseudogene TRBV3-2) to TRBJ1-2; the D gene is perhaps TRBD1, on 6 matching bases. The bases are TGTGCCAGCAGCCGTACAGGGTCCGGTTCCGGCTACACCTTC. Its coded protein is CASSRTGSGSGYTF.